This T cell receptor (beta chain) stems from a study of shared clonotypes between healthy human individuals. Among the donors, all were Caucasian adults who lived in Nashville, Tennessee. Method: immunoSEQ multiplex PCR; TCRdb's copy keeps in-frame clones and lacks some. The sample carries roughly 2.4 million clones, more than 90% recorded once. This clonotype was obtained from a man aged 18 to 30 in good health. The sample comprised naive CD4+ T cells sorted from blood. Sample subset: CD45RA+ positively selected.

CDR3 DNA: TGCGCCAGCAGCCAAGATAGACAGATACTCTATAATTCACCCCTCCACTTT. Amino acids: CASSQDRQILYNSPLHF. The chain has TRBV4-3 and TRBJ1-6, with a possible D match to TRBD1 (5 bases). This CDR3 comprises 17 residues. CDR1 and CDR2 (germline): LGHNA, YSLEER. The V end lost 0 bases, the J end lost 3 bases, and 12 bases lay between the germline ends.